This T cell receptor (beta chain) is from a study of T cells after yellow fever vaccination. Whole-study context: For low cell numbers, libraries were made with SMART-Seq v4 Ultra Low Input. Overall study results and limits: Once the booster was given, most primary-vaccination clones reappeared, at more than 95% for CD4 and roughly 90% for CD8. Relatively few clonotypes were ones that appeared in both CD4 and CD8 compartments.

5'RACE template switching added a universal primer site and UMIs to TCR cDNA. TCRdb independently ran MiXCR on the 5' RACE reads; one entry per CDR3 protein. The sample lists about 320,000 distinct CDR3 sequences; 3.5% to 5% were seen once. Germline V gene sequence: CDR1 MGHRA, CDR2 YSYEKL. Between the trimmed V and J ends, which lost 3 bases and 2 bases, there was a span of 20 bases. CDR3 size: 17 residues. This clonotype occurred many times. Its antigen is unidentified. The chain carries TRBV4-1 and TRBJ2-7; D possibly uses TRBD1 or TRBD2 (6 bases each). This TCR was recovered from a man aged 18 to 29 who received the YFV17D yellow fever vaccine. The sample consisted of PBMCs, taken 15 days after the yellow fever booster vaccination. Written as DNA, the CDR3 is TGCGCCAGCAGCCAGCAGTTGGGGGGCCCGTGGGCCTACGAGCAGTACGTC. This encodes CASSQQLGGPWAYEQYV.